The sequence of this T cell receptor (beta chain) was determined in a study of shared clonotypes between healthy human individuals. Germline CDR1 and CDR2: SGHTA and FQGNSA. Losses at the gene ends were 8 bases for V and 15 bases for J; bases not matched to a gene: 15. The CDR3 runs to 14 residues. Methods used by the authors: ImmunoSEQ output held junction-only sequences without quality scores, so filtering differed. Data came from immunoSEQ multiplex PCR; TCRdb stores just in-frame clones and leaves some out. The V and J calls and clone size are taken from that table; D and trimming were inferred from the DNA. The sample holds about 2.3 million clones, less than 95% seen once.

The origin of this receptor is a man aged 18 to 29 in good health. Some clones in this sample may be carry-over from other donors' samples. The chain has TRBV7-2 and TRBJ2-1, with 11 bases aligning to TRBD1. The sample consisted of naive CD4+ T cells from PBMCs. Subset meaning: CD45RA+ positively selected. Here the CDR3 reads CASVRDRGINYAFF. CDR3 bases: TGTGCCAGCGTTCGGGACAGGGGGATCAATTATGCGTTCTTC.